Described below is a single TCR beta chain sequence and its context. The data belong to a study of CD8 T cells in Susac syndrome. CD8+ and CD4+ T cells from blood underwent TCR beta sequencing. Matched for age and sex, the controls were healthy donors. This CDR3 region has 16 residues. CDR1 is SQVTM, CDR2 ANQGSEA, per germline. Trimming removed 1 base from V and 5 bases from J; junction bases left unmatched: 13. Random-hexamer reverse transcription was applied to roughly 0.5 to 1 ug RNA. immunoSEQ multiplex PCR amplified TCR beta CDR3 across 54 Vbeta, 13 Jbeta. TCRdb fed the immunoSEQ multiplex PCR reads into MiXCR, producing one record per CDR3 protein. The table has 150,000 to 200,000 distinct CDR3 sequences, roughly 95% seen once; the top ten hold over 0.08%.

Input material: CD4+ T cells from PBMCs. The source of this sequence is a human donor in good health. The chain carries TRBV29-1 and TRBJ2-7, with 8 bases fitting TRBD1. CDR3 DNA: TGCAGCGTTGAAGGTCTACGGACAGGGAGAGGTGACGAGCAGTACTTC. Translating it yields CSVEGLRTGRGDEQYF.